These 30 T cell receptor beta chains were sequenced from one sample in a study of human T cells and chemical hapten exposure. MiXCR, run by TCRdb on the RACE reads, gives a single entry per CDR3 protein. The table has roughly 260,000 distinct CDR3 sequences, approximately 8.6% seen once. Time point here: pre-sensitization, week 0. Treatment: therapeutic diphenylcyclopropenone sensitization with weekly scalp DPC. Sequenced material: whole blood, taken in connection with sensitization to the hapten diphenylcyclopropenone (DPC). The origin of the receptors is a woman aged 40 to 50 with alopecia areata. Some clones in this sample may be carry-over from other donors' samples.

The chain recombines TRBV28 with TRBJ2-3; 8 bases fit TRBD2. CDR3 length: 16 residues. Germline V lookup: CDR1 MDHEN, CDR2 SYDVKM. After removal of 4 bases from V and 0 bases from J, the junction contained 6 bases not matched to a gene. CDR3 DNA sequence: TGTGCCAGCAGTTCAGCTCCTAGCGGGAGCACAGATACGCAGTATTTT. The encoded protein is CASSSAPSGSTDTQYF.

This clonotype has just a few counts. The rearrangement joins TRBV6-5 to TRBJ1-1; tentatively, D is TRBD1 (5 bases). V gave up 6 bases and J gave up 6 bases, with 17 bases separating them. Germline CDR1 reads MNHEY; CDR2 reads SVGAGI. This CDR3 has 14 residues. The CDR3 DNA is TGTGCCAGCAGCCGTAGTACAGGAGGTTCTGAAGCTTTCTTT. Translating gives CASSRSTGGSEAFF.

The genes are TRBV14 and TRBJ1-2; perhaps TRBD1 as D (5 bases). V lost 4 bases to trimming and J lost 9 bases, with 21 bases between them. Germline CDR1 and CDR2: SGHDN and FVKESK. The length of the CDR3 is 15 residues. The chain's CDR3 is CASSPPLLGVESYTF. The CDR3 nucleotides are TGTGCCAGCAGCCCGCCGTTATTAGGGGTTGAGAGCTACACCTTC.

In its sample, this clonotype was seen a few times. The chain joins TRBV6-2 or TRBV6-3 to TRBJ2-3; D tentatively fits TRBD1 or TRBD2 (5 bases each). CDR3 length: 14 residues. The ends were cut back, 4 bases at V and 5 bases at J, with 13 bases in the middle. Germline values: CDR1 MNHEY, CDR2 SVGEGT. The CDR3 DNA is TGTGCCAGCAGTTGGGACCTACTCGGAGATACGCAGTATTTT. Translated, it gives CASSWDLLGDTQYF.

This clonotype was detected many times. The chain is built from TRBV4-1 and TRBJ2-1; unclear D gene. Germline CDR1 and CDR2: MGHRA and YSYEKL. The CDR3 contains 13 residues. Trimming removed 4 bases at V and 7 bases at J, with 11 bases between. The CDR3 coding sequence is TGCGCCAGCAGCCCTTCAGAGTGGAATGAGCAGTTCTTC. Its translation: CASSPSEWNEQFF.

This chain connects TRBV6-2 or TRBV6-3 to TRBJ2-2; D is ambiguous. CDR3 length equals 20 residues. Germline values: CDR1 MNHEY, CDR2 SVGEGT. Trimming took 5 bases from V and 0 from J, leaving 25 bases between them. CDR3 residues: CASSPPRPISTGSNTGELFF. The CDR3 DNA is TGTGCCAGCAGTCCACCCCGACCTATTAGTACGGGTTCGAACACCGGGGAGCTGTTTTTT.

The V and J genes are TRBV7-8 and TRBJ2-3; possibly TRBD1 for D (6 bases). With 6 bases removed from V and 2 bases from J, the gap between germline ends came to 18 bases. CDR1 and CDR2 (germline): SGHVS, FQNEAQ. This CDR3 spans 16 amino acids. The CDR3 DNA sequence: TGTGCCAGCAGTCGAGAACAGGGTTATAACACAGATACGCAGTATTTT. It yields the protein CASSREQGYNTDTQYF. Using reference TRBV7-8 and TRBJ2-3 for the parts outside the CDR3, the full variable domain is GAGVSQSPRYKVAKRGQDVALRCDPISGHVSLFWYQQALGQGPEFLTYFQNEAQLDKSGLPSDRFFAERPEGSVSTLKIQRTQQEDSAVYLCASSREQGYNTDTQYFGPGTRLTVL.

This clonotype was seen only a few times. The chain has TRBV20-1 and TRBJ2-3; D not certain. This CDR3 comprises 14 residues. Germline V lookup: CDR1 DFQATT, CDR2 SNEGSKA (reference sequence). V shed 5 bases and J shed 0 bases, with 12 bases lying between them. DNA of the CDR3: TGCAGTGCTCCCTCAGCAACGAGCACAGATACGCAGTATTTT. Amino acid sequence: CSAPSATSTDTQYF.

This clonotype has more than one count but fewer than ten. The CDR3 DNA reads as TGCGCCAGCAGCCCGGATGGGCAGCGGGTAGCGGGCTCCTACGAGCAGTACTTC. Translation gives CASSPDGQRVAGSYEQYF. This sequence joins TRBV5-1 and TRBJ2-7; TRBD2 matches at 7 bases. V dropped 4 bases and J dropped 0; count of bases not matched to a gene: 16. The CDR3 covers 18 residues. Looked up from germline, CDR1 is SGHRS and CDR2 is YFSETQ.

This clonotype was detected only a few times. The rearrangement uses TRBV6-5 and TRBJ1-1; no firm D call. CDR1 and CDR2 (germline): MNHEY, SVGAGI. The V gene lost 5 bases and the J gene lost 11 bases, with 15 bases spanning the gap. This CDR3 spans 12 amino acids. The CDR3 bases are TGTGCCAGCAGTCCCGGGCCCCAAGGGGCTTTCTTT. Its protein product is CASSPGPQGAFF.

The sample holds a few counts of this clonotype. The genes are TRBV20-1 and TRBJ2-3; TRBD2 matches 8 bases. The CDR3 runs 13 residues. V gave up 5 bases and J gave up 4 bases; unmatched junction bases: 5. From germline, CDR1 is DFQATT and CDR2 SNEGSKA (reference sequence). CDR3 residues: CSASGLVADTQYF. CDR3 sequence (DNA): TGCAGTGCTTCGGGACTAGTGGCAGATACGCAGTATTTT.

This clonotype was recorded a few times. The chain links TRBV28 to TRBJ1-2; TRBD1 matches at 9 bases. The CDR3 length is 16 residues. CDR1 MDHEN and CDR2 SYDVKM come from the germline V gene. V lost 6 bases and J lost 1; bases outside the gene matches: 9. The CDR3 reads CASRLQGAGNNYGYTF. The CDR3 DNA follows: TGTGCCAGCAGACTACAGGGGGCGGGCAATAACTATGGCTACACCTTC.

This clonotype appeared many times. The V call is TRBV20-1, the J call TRBJ1-1; tentative D call: TRBD1 (5 bases). V was clipped by 3 bases and J by 2 bases, with 16 bases between them. The CDR3 is 15 amino acids. The germline V gene has CDR1 DFQATT and CDR2 SNEGSKA (reference sequence). The CDR3 coding sequence is TGCAGTGCTAGCCCCCTCGAGACAGCCAACACTGAAGCTTTCTTT. Translated: CSASPLETANTEAFF.

V is TRBV20-1 and J is TRBJ1-2, with D possibly TRBD1 on 5 matching bases. V was pared by 6 bases and J by 6 bases, with 23 bases between. CDR3 length: 15 amino acids. The germline V gene encodes CDR1 DFQATT and CDR2 SNEGSKA (reference sequence). DNA of the CDR3: TGCAGTGCAACCTCCGGGACCGCCGGTATTGATGGCTACACCTTC. Translated, it gives CSATSGTAGIDGYTF.

Here the CDR3 DNA reads TGTGCCAGCAGCCGTAGCCGGGCCACAGACGAGCAGTACTTC. Translated, it gives CASSRSRATDEQYF. The V gene is TRBV7-2, the J gene TRBJ2-7; unclear D gene. Germline CDR1 reads SGHTA; CDR2 reads FQGNSA. The germline V and J ends were trimmed by 5 bases and 5 bases, with 16 bases remaining between them. The CDR3 has 14 residues.

The chain recombines TRBV7-2 with TRBJ2-5; 11 nucleotides align to TRBD2. Per the germline V gene, CDR1 is SGHTA and CDR2 is FQGNSA. The CDR3 length is 16 residues. Trimming cost V 5 bases and J 2 bases; bases outside gene matches: 7. CDR3 sequence (DNA): TGTGCCAGCAGCAGGGGACTAGCGGAGCCACAAGAGACCCAGTACTTC. Translation: CASSRGLAEPQETQYF. Together with reference TRBV7-2 and TRBJ2-5, the CDR3 gives the full variable domain: GAGVSQSPSNKVTEKGKDVELRCDPISGHTALYWYRQSLGQGLEFLIYFQGNSAPDKSGLPSDRFSAERTGGSVSTLTIQRTQQEDSAVYLCASSRGLAEPQETQYFGPGTRLLVL.

In this sample, this clonotype turned up a few times. The chain couples TRBV7-2 to TRBJ2-1; 7 nucleotides line up with TRBD1. CDR3 size: 16 residues. The V gene's germline CDR1 is SGHTA and CDR2 FQGNSA. Trimming removed 1 base from V and 10 bases from J; junction bases left unmatched: 13. The CDR3 coding sequence is TGTGCCAGCAGCTTAGATTTGCGAAGGGGGCGCAACGAGCAGTTCTTC. Amino acid sequence: CASSLDLRRGRNEQFF.

In this sample, this clonotype turned up a few times. V gene TRBV20-1 combines with J gene TRBJ2-1; maybe TRBD2 (6 bases). The V gene lost 5 bases and the J gene lost 0 bases, with 14 bases spanning the gap. The CDR3 has 15 residues. Per the germline V gene, CDR1 is DFQATT and CDR2 is SNEGSKA (reference sequence). CDR3 sequence: CSAPGTPSSYNEQFF. CDR3 bases: TGCAGTGCTCCAGGGACTCCCAGCTCCTACAATGAGCAGTTCTTC.

The V gene is TRBV20-1, the J gene TRBJ1-6; D might be TRBD1 (5 bases). V lost 3 bases and J 6 bases, leaving 12 bases between the germline ends. Looked up from germline, CDR1 is DFQATT and CDR2 is SNEGSKA (reference sequence). This CDR3 is 14 amino acids long. CDR3 residues: CSASWGVINSPLHF. CDR3 sequence (DNA): TGCAGTGCTAGTTGGGGGGTTATTAATTCACCCCTCCACTTT.

The rearrangement joins TRBV2 to TRBJ1-2; TRBD1 agrees at 7 bases. V was pared by 5 bases and J by 5 bases, with 11 bases of the junction left unmatched. This CDR3 comprises 15 residues. Per the germline V gene, CDR1 is SNHLY and CDR2 is FYNNEI. CDR3 loop: CASSLGSGGAYGYTF. CDR3 bases: TGTGCCAGCAGTTTGGGTTCAGGGGGAGCGTATGGCTACACCTTC.

About this clonotype: The junction differs from germline at one of its ends, possibly a read error. The gene calls are TRBV5-5 and TRBJ2-5, with TRBD2 matching over 7 bases. The CDR3 extends over 14 amino acids. In germline, CDR1 is SGHKS, CDR2 YYEKEE (reference sequence). The CDR3 here is CASSPASGRETQYF. The CDR3, as DNA: TGTGCTAGCAGCCCAGCTAGCGGCCGAGAGACCCAGTACTTC.

A few counts support this clonotype. V is TRBV7-9 and J is TRBJ2-3; 15 bases are shared with TRBD2. Trimming cost V 2 bases and J 4 bases; bases outside gene matches: 16. This CDR3 contains 21 residues. CDR1 and CDR2 (germline): SEHNR, FQNEAQ (reference sequence). The CDR3 sequence: CASSLFRVPGTSGRFPDTQYF. In DNA, the CDR3 is TGTGCCAGCAGCTTATTCCGGGTTCCCGGGACTAGCGGGAGGTTTCCAGATACGCAGTATTTT.

The chain combines TRBV27 with TRBJ1-5; D not resolved. V lost 3 bases, J lost 6 bases, and 12 bases lay in between. This CDR3 is 14 amino acids long. Germline V gene lookup returns CDR1 MNHEY and CDR2 SMNVEV (reference sequence). CDR3 sequence reads: CASSFRFGGQPQHF. CDR3 DNA: TGTGCCAGCAGTTTCCGCTTTGGAGGTCAGCCCCAGCATTTT.

This clonotype has a handful of counts. This chain joins TRBV12-3 or TRBV12-4 and TRBJ1-3; unclear D gene. CDR3 size: 15 residues. V was pared by 5 bases and J by 0 bases, with 11 bases between. Here the CDR3 reads CASSPQHGSGNTIYF. In DNA form, the CDR3 reads TGTGCCAGCAGTCCCCAACACGGCTCTGGAAACACCATATATTTT.

The chain has TRBV9 and TRBJ2-5; D gene ambiguous. The CDR3 is 14 amino acids. Deletions cut 2 bases from V and 0 bases from J, with 8 bases between. The germline CDR1 and CDR2 sequences are SGDLS and YYNGEE. CDR3 nucleotides: TGTGCCAGCAGCGTCGGACCGTACCAAGAGACCCAGTACTTC. This encodes CASSVGPYQETQYF.

The chain carries TRBV25-1 and TRBJ1-3, with a possible D match to TRBD1 (6 bases). The CDR3 sequence is 13 residues long. Trimming took off 3 bases at V and 4 bases at J, with 7 bases between the two ends. Germline CDR1 reads MGHDK; CDR2 reads SYGVNS. In nucleotides, the CDR3 is TGTGCCAGCAGTGACGACAGGGGAAACACCATATATTTT. Translation gives CASSDDRGNTIYF.

Many counts were recorded for this clonotype. The chain carries TRBV28 and TRBJ2-3; D perhaps matches TRBD2 (6 bases). CDR3 length equals 18 residues. Trimming removed 5 bases from V and 2 bases from J, with 23 bases in between. CDR1 and CDR2 from the germline V gene are MDHEN and SYDVKM. CDR3 in amino acids: CASSPAGFREGHTDTQYF. The DNA of the CDR3 is TGTGCCAGCAGTCCCGCGGGGTTTAGGGAAGGTCACACAGATACGCAGTATTTT.

The chain employs TRBV5-6 and TRBJ2-2; TRBD1 agrees at 9 bases. This CDR3 has 15 residues. The ends lost 3 bases at V and 5 bases at J; junction bases unmatched: 5. CDR1 is SGHDT, CDR2 YYEEEE, per germline. CDR3 coding DNA: TGTGCCAGCAGCTCACAGGGGGCTCGGACCGGGGAGCTGTTTTTT. Its protein product is CASSSQGARTGELFF. The full variable domain, completed using reference TRBV5-6 and TRBJ2-2, is DAGVTQSPTHLIKTRGQQVTLRCSPKSGHDTVSWYQQALGQGPQFIFQYYEEEERQRGNFPDRFSGHQFPNYSSELNVNALLLGDSALYLCASSSQGARTGELFFGEGSRLTVL.

This clonotype was detected ten times or more. The J gene is TRBJ2-5, the V gene TRBV6-4, with 8 positions matching TRBD2. CDR3 length: 16 amino acids. After removal of 2 bases from V and 2 bases from J, the junction contained 7 bases not matched to a gene. From germline, CDR1 is MRHNA and CDR2 SNTAGT. The CDR3 region is CASSDEAGGGQETQYF. In DNA, the CDR3 is TGTGCCAGCAGTGACGAGGCGGGAGGAGGACAAGAGACCCAGTACTTC.

This clonotype was recorded many times. The V gene is TRBV5-1, the J gene TRBJ2-1; D remains unclear. This CDR3 contains 14 residues. V lost 0 bases to trimming and J lost 2 bases, with 6 bases between them. The germline V gene has CDR1 SGHRS and CDR2 YFSETQ. DNA of the CDR3: TGCGCCAGCAGCTTGGGGCAGGCCTACAATGAGCAGTTCTTC. Protein: CASSLGQAYNEQFF.